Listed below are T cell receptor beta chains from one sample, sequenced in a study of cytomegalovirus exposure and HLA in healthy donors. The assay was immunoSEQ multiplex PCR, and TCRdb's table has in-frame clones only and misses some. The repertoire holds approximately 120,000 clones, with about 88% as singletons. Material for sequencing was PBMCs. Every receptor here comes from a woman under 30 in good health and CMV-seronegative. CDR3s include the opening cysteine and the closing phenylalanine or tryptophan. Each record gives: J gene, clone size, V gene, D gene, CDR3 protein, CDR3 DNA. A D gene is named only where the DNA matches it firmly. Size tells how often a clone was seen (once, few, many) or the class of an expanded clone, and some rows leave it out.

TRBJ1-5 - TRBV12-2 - CASRVTGQINQPQHF TGTGCAAGCCGAGTAACGGGACAGATCAATCAGCCCCAGCATTTT
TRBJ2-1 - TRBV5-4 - CASSPPGDNEQFF TGTGCCAGCAGCCCGCCGGGGGACAATGAGCAGTTCTTC
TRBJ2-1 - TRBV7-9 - CASSLFRGRDEQFF TGTGCCAGCAGCCTTTTTAGGGGTCGGGATGAGCAGTTCTTC
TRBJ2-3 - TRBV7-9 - CASSLDTTDTQYF TGTGCCAGCAGCTTAGACACAACAGATACGCAGTATTTT
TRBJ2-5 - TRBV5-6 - CASSLGLTIQETQYF TGTGCCAGCAGCCTGGGACTTACAATACAAGAGACCCAGTACTTC
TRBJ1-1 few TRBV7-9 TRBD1 CASSSPFIRDSESNTEAFF TGTGCCAGCAGCTCCCCATTCATACGGGACAGCGAGAGCAACACTGAAGCTTTCTTT
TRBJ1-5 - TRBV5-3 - CARSSVGDQPQHF TGTGCCAGAAGCTCGGTCGGGGATCAGCCCCAGCATTTT
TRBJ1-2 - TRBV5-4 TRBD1 CASSLASGQGFYGYTF TGTGCCAGCAGCTTGGCCTCGGGACAGGGCTTCTATGGCTACACCTTC
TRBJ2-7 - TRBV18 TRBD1 CASSRDRVNSEQYF TGTGCCAGCTCACGGGACAGGGTGAACTCCGAGCAGTACTTC
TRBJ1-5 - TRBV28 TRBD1 CASTPPGQGYQPQHF TGTGCCAGCACCCCCCCGGGACAGGGCTATCAGCCCCAGCATTTT
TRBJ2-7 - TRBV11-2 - CASSLASGYEQYF TGTGCCAGCAGCTTAGCTTCAGGGTACGAGCAGTACTTC
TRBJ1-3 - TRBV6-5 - CASSYSRVDGTIYF TGTGCCAGCAGTTACTCGAGGGTAGATGGGACCATATATTTT
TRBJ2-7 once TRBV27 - CASSLRDFSYEQYF TGTGCCAGCAGTTTACGGGATTTCTCCTACGAGCAGTACTTC
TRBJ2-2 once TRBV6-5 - CASSPGPDGELFF TGTGCCAGCAGTCCTGGGCCCGACGGGGAGCTGTTTTTT
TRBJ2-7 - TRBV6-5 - CASRGSLYEQYF TGTGCCAGCAGGGGTAGCCTGTACGAGCAGTACTTC
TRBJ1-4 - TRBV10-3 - CAISDGVTREKLFF TGTGCCATCAGTGATGGTGTGACACGGGAAAAACTGTTTTTT
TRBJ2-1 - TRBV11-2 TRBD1 CASKAGQGDYNEQFF TGTGCCAGCAAAGCAGGACAGGGGGACTACAATGAGCAGTTCTTC
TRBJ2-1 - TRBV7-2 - CASSLVSATYNEQFF TGTGCCAGCAGCTTAGTGAGTGCTACGTACAATGAGCAGTTCTTC
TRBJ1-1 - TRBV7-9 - CASSPGTMNTEAFF TGTGCCAGCAGCCCAGGGACTATGAACACTGAAGCTTTCTTT
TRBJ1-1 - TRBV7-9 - CASSFGGMNTEAFF TGTGCCAGCAGCTTCGGGGGTATGAACACTGAAGCTTTCTTT
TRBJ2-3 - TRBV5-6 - CASSFELSTDTQYF TGTGCCAGCAGCTTCGAGCTGAGCACAGATACGCAGTATTTT
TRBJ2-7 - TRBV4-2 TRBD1 CASSHGTTGGRSYEQYF TGTGCCAGCAGCCACGGAACAACAGGGGGCAGGTCCTACGAGCAGTACTTC
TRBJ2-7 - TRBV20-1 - CSALHTNEQYF TGCAGTGCTCTCCACACGAACGAGCAGTACTTC
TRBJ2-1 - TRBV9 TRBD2 CASSPGAGLADSEQFF TGTGCCAGCAGCCCTGGGGCCGGACTAGCGGACAGTGAGCAGTTCTTC
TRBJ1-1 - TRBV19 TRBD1 CASRTGDTNTEAFF TGTGCCAGTAGAACAGGGGATACTAACACTGAAGCTTTCTTT
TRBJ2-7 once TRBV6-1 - CASSEGPGTYEQYF TGTGCCAGCAGTGAAGGCCCGGGAACCTACGAGCAGTACTTC
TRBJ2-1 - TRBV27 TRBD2 CASSYGLGEQFF TGTGCCAGCAGTTACGGACTAGGTGAGCAGTTCTTC
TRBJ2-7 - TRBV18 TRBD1 CASSPFTSGTDYEQYF TGTGCCAGCTCCCCGTTTACTTCCGGGACAGATTACGAGCAGTACTTC
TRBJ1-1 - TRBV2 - CASSVTAGMYTEAFF TGTGCCAGCAGTGTGACGGCCGGGATGTACACTGAAGCTTTCTTT
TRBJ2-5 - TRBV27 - CASSSGGTQYF TGTGCCAGCAGTTCCGGAGGGACCCAGTACTTC
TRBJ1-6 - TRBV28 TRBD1 CASHRGYNSPLHF TGTGCCAGCCACAGGGGCTATAATTCACCCCTCCACTTT
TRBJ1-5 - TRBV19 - CASSSGSDQPQHF TGTGCCAGTAGCAGTGGCAGCGACCAGCCCCAGCATTTT
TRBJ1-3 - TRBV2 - CASSEAPESSGNTIYF TGTGCCAGCAGTGAAGCTCCAGAAAGCTCTGGAAACACCATATATTTT
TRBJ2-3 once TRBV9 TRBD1 CASNPRQGKSTDTQYF TGTGCCAGTAACCCCCGACAGGGGAAAAGCACAGATACGCAGTATTTT
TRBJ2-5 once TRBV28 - CASSDRLQETQYF TGTGCCAGCAGTGACCGACTTCAAGAGACCCAGTACTTC
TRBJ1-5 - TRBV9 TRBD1 CASSVDGQGNQPQHF TGTGCCAGCAGCGTAGACGGACAGGGGAATCAGCCCCAGCATTTT
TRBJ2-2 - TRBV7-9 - CASSRRQGLHTGELFF TGTGCCAGCAGCCGCCGTCAGGGGCTCCACACCGGGGAGCTGTTTTTT
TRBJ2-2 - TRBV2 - CASSETDTGELFF TGTGCCAGCAGTGAAACAGACACCGGGGAGCTGTTTTTT
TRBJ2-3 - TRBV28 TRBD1 CASDETGQGADTQYF TGTGCCAGCGATGAAACGGGACAGGGCGCAGATACGCAGTATTTT
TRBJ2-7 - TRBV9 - CASSVEAGTTYEQYF TGTGCCAGCAGCGTAGAGGCGGGGACCACCTACGAGCAGTACTTC
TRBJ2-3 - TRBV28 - CASSLAGYSSTDTQYF TGTGCCAGCAGTTTGGCGGGCTATTCTAGCACAGATACGCAGTATTTT
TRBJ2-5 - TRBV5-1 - CASSLGQGFGETQYF TGCGCCAGCAGCTTGGGTCAGGGATTTGGAGAGACCCAGTACTTC
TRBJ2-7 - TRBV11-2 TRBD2 CASSLTSGFLYEQYF TGTGCCAGCAGCCTTACTAGCGGGTTTCTTTACGAGCAGTACTTC
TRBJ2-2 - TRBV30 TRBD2 CAWTRSGRVNTGELFF TGTGCCTGGACCCGAAGCGGGAGAGTGAACACCGGGGAGCTGTTTTTT
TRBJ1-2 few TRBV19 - CASSIQGNYGYTF TGTGCCAGTAGTATACAGGGGAACTATGGCTACACCTTC
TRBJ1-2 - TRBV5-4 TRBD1 CASSLSGGIYGYTF TGTGCCAGCAGCTTGTCAGGGGGAATATATGGCTACACCTTC
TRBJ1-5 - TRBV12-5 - CASGLGQGNQPQHF TGTGCTAGTGGTTTGGGACAGGGCAATCAGCCCCAGCATTTT
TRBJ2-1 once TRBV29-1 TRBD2 CSVEGTSGGNEQFF TGCAGCGTTGAAGGGACTAGCGGGGGCAATGAGCAGTTCTTC
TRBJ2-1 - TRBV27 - CASTPGGTVKIGEQFF TGTGCCAGCACTCCCGGAGGAACGGTGAAAATTGGTGAGCAGTTCTTC
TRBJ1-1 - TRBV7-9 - CASSPGGTEAFF TGTGCCAGCAGTCCGGGGGGAACTGAAGCTTTCTTT
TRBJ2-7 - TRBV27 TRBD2 CASSLAGDGNEQYF TGTGCCAGCAGTTTGGCGGGAGACGGGAACGAGCAGTACTTC
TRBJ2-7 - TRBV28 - CASSFDYRVVTYEQYF TGTGCCAGCAGTTTTGATTACAGGGTGGTGACCTACGAGCAGTACTTC
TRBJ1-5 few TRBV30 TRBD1 CAWRTGQGVNQPQHF TGTGCCTGGAGAACGGGACAGGGGGTTAATCAGCCCCAGCATTTT